This T cell receptor (beta chain) was captured in a study of T-cell reconstitution after alpha-beta-depleted transplantation in children. Study-level findings and limits: The origin of alpha-beta T cells about two months after transplant was reportedly several hundred expanded graft clones. Diversity and T-cell counts at one year after transplant derived mostly from new T cells.

This clonotype was counted ten times or more. Its cognate antigen is unknown. Preparation of the TCRbeta library was carried out with unique molecular identifiers. TCRdb independently ran MiXCR on the PCR reads; one entry per CDR3 protein. This table holds about 180,000 distinct CDR3 sequences, roughly 11% found once. Germline CDR1 and CDR2: SGHAT and FQDESV (reference sequence). Trimming took off 5 bases at V and 7 bases at J, with 30 bases between the two ends. This CDR3 contains 19 residues. The chain links TRBV11-1 to TRBJ2-1; D may be TRBD2 (6 bases). The source of this sequence is a boy between 2 and 10 years old with acute myeloid leukemia, due to receive a stem cell transplant. Sequences were derived from PBMCs, sampled before TCRalphabeta/CD19-depleted stem cell transplant. The CDR3 DNA reads TGTGCCAGCAGCGCAACGGGGTATGGAACGCGGGGTCACCTTAATGAGCAGTTCTTC. It specifies CASSATGYGTRGHLNEQFF.